These 4 T cell receptor beta chains were sequenced from one sample in a study of blood T cell repertoires in COVID-19 (dated by TCRdb to the early 2020s). Library construction relied on the immunoSEQ multiplex PCR assay. Sourced from immuneACCESS, this table was stored by TCRdb with only in-frame sequences that have V and J called. A share of the clones is absent; for the studies checked, an unresolved V gene accounts for under half, and the remainder has no known explanation. In all, the sample holds about 150,000 clones, and around 90% of those were seen once. Of the sample, 0.55% is held by the ten largest clones. Material for sequencing was peripheral blood. All receptors derive from a man aged 50-59 years with acute or convalescent COVID-19.

The chain links TRBV14 to TRBJ2-2; 7 bases are a match to TRBD1. This CDR3 is built from 16 residues. Germline lookup yields CDR1 SGHDN and CDR2 FVKESK. After removal of 3 bases from V and 1 base from J, the junction contained 5 bases not matched to a gene. CDR3 in amino acids: CASSHLRDRNTGELFF. Here the CDR3 DNA reads TGTGCCAGCAGCCATCTCCGGGACAGGAACACCGGGGAGCTGTTTTTT.

V gene TRBV6-2 or TRBV6-3 combines with J gene TRBJ1-1, with unresolved D. The V end was cut by 2 bases, the J end by 3 bases, with 10 bases between. CDR1 and CDR2 from the germline V gene are MNHEY and SVGEGT. This CDR3 has 14 amino acids. DNA of the CDR3: TGTGCCAGCAGTTACGACACCAGATACACTGAAGCTTTCTTT. Protein sequence: CASSYDTRYTEAFF.

The chain has TRBV9 and TRBJ1-1, with 9 bases matching TRBD1. Germline assignment: CDR1 SGDLS and CDR2 YYNGEE. The J segment lost 3 bases and the V segment lost 1 base, leaving 13 bases of the junction unmatched. This CDR3 region has 18 residues. In DNA form, the CDR3 reads TGTGCCAGCAGCGTAAGGGCCTCGACAGGGGGTTCGGACACTGAAGCTTTCTTT. It codes for CASSVRASTGGSDTEAFF.

This chain joins TRBV4-3 and TRBJ2-1; 9 bases match TRBD2. The CDR3 totals 17 residues. Germline CDR1 LGHNA, CDR2 YSLEER. Losses at the gene ends were 0 bases for V and 5 bases for J; bases not matched to a gene: 8. The CDR3 DNA follows: TGCGCCAGCAGCCAAGATGCGGGGCTAGCGGGGCACAATGAGCAGTTCTTC. This encodes CASSQDAGLAGHNEQFF.